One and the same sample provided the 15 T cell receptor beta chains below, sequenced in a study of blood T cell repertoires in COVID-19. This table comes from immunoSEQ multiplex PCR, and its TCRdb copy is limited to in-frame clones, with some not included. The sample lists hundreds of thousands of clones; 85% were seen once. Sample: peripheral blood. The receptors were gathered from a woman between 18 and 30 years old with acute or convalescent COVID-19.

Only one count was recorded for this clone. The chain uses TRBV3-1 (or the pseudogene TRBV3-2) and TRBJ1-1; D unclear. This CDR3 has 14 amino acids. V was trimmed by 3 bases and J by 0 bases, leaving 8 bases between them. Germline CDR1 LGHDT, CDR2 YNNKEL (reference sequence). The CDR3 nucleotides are TGTGCCAGCAGCCATCCGGTGATGAACACTGAAGCTTTCTTT. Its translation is CASSHPVMNTEAFF.

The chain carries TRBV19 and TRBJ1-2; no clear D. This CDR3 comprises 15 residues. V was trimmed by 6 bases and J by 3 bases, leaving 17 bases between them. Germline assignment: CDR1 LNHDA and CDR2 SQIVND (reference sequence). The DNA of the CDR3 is TGTGCCAGTAGCCGACCGTTAGGTAGCGACTATGGCTACACCTTC. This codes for CASSRPLGSDYGYTF.

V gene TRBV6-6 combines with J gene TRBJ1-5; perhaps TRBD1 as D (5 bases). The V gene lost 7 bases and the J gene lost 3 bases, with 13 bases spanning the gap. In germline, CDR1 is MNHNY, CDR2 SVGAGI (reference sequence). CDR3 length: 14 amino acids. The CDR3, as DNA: TGTGCCAGCAAACCTGCAGGGTACAATCAGCCCCAGCATTTT. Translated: CASKPAGYNQPQHF.

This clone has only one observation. The CDR3 region is CASSQDRPSNDEQFF. CDR3 sequence (DNA): TGTGCCAGCAGCCAAGATCGGCCTAGCAACGATGAGCAGTTCTTC. The chain couples TRBV3-1 (or the pseudogene TRBV3-2) to TRBJ2-1; perhaps TRBD2 as D (5 bases). The CDR3 is 15 residues long. Germline CDR1 is LGHDT and CDR2 is YNNKEL (reference sequence). Trimming took off 0 bases at V and 8 bases at J, with 14 bases between the two ends.

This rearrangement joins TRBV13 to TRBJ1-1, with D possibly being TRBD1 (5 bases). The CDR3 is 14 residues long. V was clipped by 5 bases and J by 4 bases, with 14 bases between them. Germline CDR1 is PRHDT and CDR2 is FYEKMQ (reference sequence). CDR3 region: CASSNRDFGTEAFF. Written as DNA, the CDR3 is TGTGCCAGCAGCAACCGGGACTTCGGCACTGAAGCTTTCTTT.

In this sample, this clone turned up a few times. The CDR3 DNA reads as TGTGCCAGCAGGTCCGGGACATTAGAAGCTTTCTTT. Residues: CASRSGTLEAFF. This chain links TRBV6-5 with TRBJ1-1; maybe TRBD1 (6 bases). The CDR3 totals 12 residues. The V gene's germline CDR1 is MNHEY and CDR2 SVGAGI. V was cut by 6 bases and J by 8 bases, with 13 bases left in between.

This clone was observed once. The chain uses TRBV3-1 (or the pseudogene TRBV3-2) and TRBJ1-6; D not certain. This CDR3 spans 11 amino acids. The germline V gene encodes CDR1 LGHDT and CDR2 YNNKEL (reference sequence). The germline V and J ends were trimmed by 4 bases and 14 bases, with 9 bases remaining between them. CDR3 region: CASSLGEALHF. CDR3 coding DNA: TGTGCCAGCAGCCTCGGGGAGGCCCTCCACTTT.

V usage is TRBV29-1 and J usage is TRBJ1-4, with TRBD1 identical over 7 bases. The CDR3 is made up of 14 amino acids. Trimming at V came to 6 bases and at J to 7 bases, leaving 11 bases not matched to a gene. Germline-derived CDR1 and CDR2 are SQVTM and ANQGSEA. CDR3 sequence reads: CSVGRDRESEKLFF. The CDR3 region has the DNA TGCAGCGTCGGCCGAGACAGGGAATCTGAAAAACTGTTTTTT. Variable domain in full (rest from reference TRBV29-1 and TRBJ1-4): SAVISQKPSRDICQRGTSLTIQCQVDSQVTMMFWYRQQPGQSLTLIATANQGSEATYESGFVIDKFPISRPNLTFSTLTVSNMSPEDSSIYLCSVGRDRESEKLFFGSGTQLSVL.

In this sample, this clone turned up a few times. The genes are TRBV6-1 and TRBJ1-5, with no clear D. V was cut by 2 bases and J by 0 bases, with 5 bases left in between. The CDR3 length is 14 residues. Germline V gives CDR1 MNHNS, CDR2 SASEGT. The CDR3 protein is CASSEIDSNQPQHF. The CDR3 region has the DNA TGTGCCAGCAGTGAAATAGATAGCAATCAGCCCCAGCATTTT.

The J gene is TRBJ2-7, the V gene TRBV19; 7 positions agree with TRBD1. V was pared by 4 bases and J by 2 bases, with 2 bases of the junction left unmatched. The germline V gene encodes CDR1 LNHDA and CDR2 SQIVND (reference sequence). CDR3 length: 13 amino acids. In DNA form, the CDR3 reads TGTGCCAGTAGTACGACAGGGCCCTACGAGCAGTACTTC. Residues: CASSTTGPYEQYF.

DNA for the CDR3: TGTGCCAGCAGCCCTCTGACTAGCGGGAGTTCCACCGGGGAGCTGTTTTTT. This sequence encodes CASSPLTSGSSTGELFF. The chain couples TRBV6-2 or TRBV6-3 to TRBJ2-2; 12 bases align to TRBD2. This CDR3 contains 17 residues. Unmatched junction bases numbered 9, after V lost 6 bases and J lost 4 bases. The germline CDR1 and CDR2 sequences are MNHEY and SVGEGT.

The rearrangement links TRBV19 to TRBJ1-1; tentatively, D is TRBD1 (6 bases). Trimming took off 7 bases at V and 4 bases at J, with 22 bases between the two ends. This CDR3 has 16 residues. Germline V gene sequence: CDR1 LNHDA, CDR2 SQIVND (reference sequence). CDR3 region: CASTVLTGQGTTEAFF. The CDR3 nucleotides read TGTGCCAGTACTGTGCTGACAGGCCAGGGGACCACTGAAGCTTTCTTT. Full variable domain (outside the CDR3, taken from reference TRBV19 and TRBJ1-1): DGGITQSPKYLFRKEGQNVTLSCEQNLNHDAMYWYRQDPGQGLRLIYYSQIVNDFQKGDIAEGYSVSREKKESFPLTVTSAQKNPTAFYLCASTVLTGQGTTEAFFGQGTRLTVV.

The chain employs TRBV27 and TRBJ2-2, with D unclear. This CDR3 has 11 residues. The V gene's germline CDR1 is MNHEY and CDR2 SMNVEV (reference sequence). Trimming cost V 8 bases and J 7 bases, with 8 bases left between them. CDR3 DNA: TGTGCCAGCCGGGTGAGCGGGGAGCTGTTTTTT. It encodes CASRVSGELFF.

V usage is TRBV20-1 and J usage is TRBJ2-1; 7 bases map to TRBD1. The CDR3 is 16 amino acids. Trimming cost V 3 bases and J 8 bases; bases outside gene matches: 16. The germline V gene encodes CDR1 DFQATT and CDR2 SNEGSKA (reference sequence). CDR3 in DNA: TGCAGTGCTAGTAGGCAAGGGGGCGAGGAGTACGATGAGCAGTTCTTC. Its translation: CSASRQGGEEYDEQFF.

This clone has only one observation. CDR3 in DNA: TGTGCTAGTGGTTTGGCTCCCCGCCCCGGGACAGGGGGCCGGCTCACTAATGAAAAACTGTTTTTT. The encoded protein is CASGLAPRPGTGGRLTNEKLFF. This rearrangement joins TRBV12-5 to TRBJ1-4; 12 nucleotides line up with TRBD1. Germline loops: CDR1 LGHNT, CDR2 FRNRAP. The trim removed 1 base at V and 2 bases at J, leaving 17 bases unmatched. CDR3 length: 22 amino acids.